This T cell receptor (beta chain) was profiled in a study of shared clonotypes between healthy human individuals. Study information: Used for every donor were three CD4 naive, three CD4 memory, two CD8 naive and one CD8 memory plate. General observations from the study: It was anticipated that sequencing depth would influence how many clonotypes donors shared. Few donors restricted represented genetic and exposure-history diversity.

CDR3 length: 16 amino acids. With 3 bases clipped from V and 6 bases from J, the junction kept 10 bases outside the gene matches. Germline V gene data show CDR1 as MDHEN and CDR2 as SYDVKM. Concerning this clone: Its matching antigen is unknown.

It was across several immunoSEQ plates that each subset's genomic DNA was evenly split. Assay: immunoSEQ multiplex PCR; the TCRdb copy retains only in-frame clones and omits some. This sample has some 2,100,000 clones, with 93% found just once. Positively selected for CCR7, the CD45RO-negative cells used as naive CD8 cells excluded terminally differentiated effector memory CD45RA+ cells. The TCR sequence derives from a man aged 18 to 35 in good health. Some clones in this sample may be carry-over from other donors' samples. Sequences were obtained from naive CD8+ T cells from PBMCs. V usage is TRBV28 and J usage is TRBJ2-2, with 7 bases aligning to TRBD1. The CDR3 nucleotides are TGTGCCAGCAGTTTGAGAGGGGGCGCATTATCCGGGGAGCTGTTTTTT. Encoded protein: CASSLRGGALSGELFF. The entire variable domain, with the rest obtained from reference TRBV28 and TRBJ2-2, is as follows: DVKVTQSSRYLVKRTGEKVFLECVQDMDHENMFWYRQDPGLGLRLIYFSYDVKMKEKGDIPEGYSVSREKKERFSLILESASTNQTSMYLCASSLRGGALSGELFFGEGSRLTVL.